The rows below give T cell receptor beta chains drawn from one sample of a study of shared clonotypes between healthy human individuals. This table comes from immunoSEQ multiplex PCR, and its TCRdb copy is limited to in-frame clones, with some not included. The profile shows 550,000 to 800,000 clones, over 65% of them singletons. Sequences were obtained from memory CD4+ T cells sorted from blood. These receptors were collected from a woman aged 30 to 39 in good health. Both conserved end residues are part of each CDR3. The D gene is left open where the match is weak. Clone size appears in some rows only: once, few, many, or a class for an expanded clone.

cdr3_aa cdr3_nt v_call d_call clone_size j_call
CASRGGTVWNEQFF TGTGCCAGTAGGGGCGGGACCGTTTGGAATGAGCAGTTCTTC TRBV19 - - TRBJ2-1
CASTQGQSSTDTQYF TGTGCCAGCACCCAGGGGCAGTCTAGCACAGATACGCAGTATTTT TRBV18 - - TRBJ2-3
CASSLSGTGGEKLFF TGTGCCAGCTCACTCTCCGGGACAGGGGGCGAAAAACTGTTTTTT TRBV18 TRBD1 once TRBJ1-4
CASSGPQGGLEDTQYF TGTGCCAGCAGCGGACCACAGGGGGGCCTGGAAGATACGCAGTATTTT TRBV7-9 TRBD1 once TRBJ2-3
CASSGDRYSGNTIYF TGTGCCAGCAGTGGGGACAGGTACTCTGGAAACACCATATATTTT TRBV6-5 TRBD1 - TRBJ1-3
CASSPGTGSSAGEKLFF TGCGCCAGCAGCCCCGGGACAGGGTCCTCGGCCGGTGAAAAACTGTTTTTT TRBV5-1 TRBD1 - TRBJ1-4
CASSLELGLTSYEQYF TGTGCCAGCAGCTTAGAACTAGGGCTCACGTCCTACGAGCAGTACTTC TRBV7-6 - - TRBJ2-7
CATSREDLHEQYF TGTGCCACCAGCAGAGAGGACCTACACGAGCAGTACTTC TRBV15 - - TRBJ2-7
CASSIDIPANTGELFF TGTGCCAGTAGTATAGATATCCCCGCGAACACCGGGGAGCTGTTTTTT TRBV19 - few TRBJ2-2
CAWNSDRNTEAFF TGTGCCTGGAACTCGGACCGGAACACTGAAGCTTTCTTT TRBV30 - few TRBJ1-1
CASSLTYRGGDTQYF TGTGCCAGCAGTTTAACGTACAGGGGTGGGGATACGCAGTATTTT TRBV27 TRBD1 - TRBJ2-3
CASRLRTGVNEKLFF TGCGCCAGCAGGCTACGGACAGGGGTGAATGAAAAACTGTTTTTT TRBV5-1 TRBD1 - TRBJ1-4
CASSLETSTDTQYF TGCGCCAGCAGCTTGGAGACTAGCACAGATACGCAGTATTTT TRBV5-1 - - TRBJ2-3
CASSPPGGAAKNIQYF TGTGCCAGCAGTCCCCCAGGGGGCGCAGCCAAAAACATTCAGTACTTC TRBV2 TRBD1 - TRBJ2-4
CSIAGGSEKLFF TGCAGCATCGCTGGAGGAAGTGAAAAACTGTTTTTT TRBV29-1 - few TRBJ1-4
CATSRDNKNTEAFF TGTGCCACCAGCAGAGATAACAAGAACACTGAAGCTTTCTTT TRBV15 - few TRBJ1-1
CASSLGGTIANEKLFF TGTGCCAGCAGCCTCGGGGGGACGATCGCTAATGAAAAACTGTTTTTT TRBV5-4 - - TRBJ1-4